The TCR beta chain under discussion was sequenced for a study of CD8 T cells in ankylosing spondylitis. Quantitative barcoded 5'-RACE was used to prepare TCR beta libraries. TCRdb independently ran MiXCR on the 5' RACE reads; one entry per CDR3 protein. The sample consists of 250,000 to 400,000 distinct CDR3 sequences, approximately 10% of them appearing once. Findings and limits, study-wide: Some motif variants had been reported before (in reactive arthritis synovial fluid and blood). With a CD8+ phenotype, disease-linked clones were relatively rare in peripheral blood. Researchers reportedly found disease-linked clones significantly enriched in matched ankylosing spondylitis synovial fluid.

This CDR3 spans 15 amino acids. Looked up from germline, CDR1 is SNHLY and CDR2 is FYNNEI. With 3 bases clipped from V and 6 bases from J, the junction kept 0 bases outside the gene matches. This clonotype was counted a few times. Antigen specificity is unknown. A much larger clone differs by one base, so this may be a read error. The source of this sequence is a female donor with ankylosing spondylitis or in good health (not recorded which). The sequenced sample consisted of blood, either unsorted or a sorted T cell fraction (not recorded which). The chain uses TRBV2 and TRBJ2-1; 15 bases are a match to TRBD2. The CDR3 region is CASSEGLAGGNEQFF. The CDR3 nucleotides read TGTGCCAGCAGTGAGGGACTAGCGGGGGGCAATGAGCAGTTCTTC.